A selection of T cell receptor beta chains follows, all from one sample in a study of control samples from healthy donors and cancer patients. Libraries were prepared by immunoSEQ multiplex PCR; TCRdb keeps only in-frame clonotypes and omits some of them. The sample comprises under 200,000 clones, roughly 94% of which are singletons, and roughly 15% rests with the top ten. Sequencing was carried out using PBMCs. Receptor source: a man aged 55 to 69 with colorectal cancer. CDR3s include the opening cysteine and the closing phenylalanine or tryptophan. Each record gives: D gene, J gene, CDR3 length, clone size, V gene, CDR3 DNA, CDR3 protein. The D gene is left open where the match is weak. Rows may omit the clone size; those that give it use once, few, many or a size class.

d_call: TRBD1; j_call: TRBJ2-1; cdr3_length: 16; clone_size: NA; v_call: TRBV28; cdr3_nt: TGTGCCAGCAGCGCTCGAAGGGGACAGCAGCGCAATGAGCAGTTCTTC; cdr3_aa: CASSARRGQQRNEQFF
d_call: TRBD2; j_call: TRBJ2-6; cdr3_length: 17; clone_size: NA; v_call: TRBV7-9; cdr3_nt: TGTGCCAGCAGCTTAGACAGGACTAGCTCTGGGGCCAACGTCCTGACTTTC; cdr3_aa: CASSLDRTSSGANVLTF
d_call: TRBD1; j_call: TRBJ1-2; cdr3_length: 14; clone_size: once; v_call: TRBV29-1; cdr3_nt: TGCAGCGTTTCGAAAGGCAGGGGGGACTATGGCTACACCTTC; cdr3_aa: CSVSKGRGDYGYTF
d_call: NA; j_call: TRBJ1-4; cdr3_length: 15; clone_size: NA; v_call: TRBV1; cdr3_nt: TGCACCAGCAGCCAACAGGGGGCCCCCAATGAAAAACTGTTTTTT; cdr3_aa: CTSSQQGAPNEKLFF
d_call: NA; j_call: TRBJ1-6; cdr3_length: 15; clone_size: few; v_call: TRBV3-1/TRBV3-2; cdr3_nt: TGTGCCAGCAGCCAAGGGGCAACTGGAGGGTCACCCCTCCACTTT; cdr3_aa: CASSQGATGGSPLHF
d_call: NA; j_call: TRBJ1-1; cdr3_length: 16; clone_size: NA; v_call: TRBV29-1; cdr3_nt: TGCAGCGCCCAGCGGGGGGGTTTAGAGGTGTACACTGAAGCTTTCTTT; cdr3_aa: CSAQRGGLEVYTEAFF
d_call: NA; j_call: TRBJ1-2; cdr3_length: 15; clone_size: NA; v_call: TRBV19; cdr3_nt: TGTGCCAGTAGTCCTTGGGACACCCCTAACTATGGCTACACCTTC; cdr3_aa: CASSPWDTPNYGYTF
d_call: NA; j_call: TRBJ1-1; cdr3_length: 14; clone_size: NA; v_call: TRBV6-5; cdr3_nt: TGTGCCAGCAGCGATGGACAGCTCTTTACTGAAGCTTTCTTT; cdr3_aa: CASSDGQLFTEAFF
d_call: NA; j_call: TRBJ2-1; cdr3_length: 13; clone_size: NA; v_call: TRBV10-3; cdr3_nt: TGTGCCATCATGGGGGGGGCATACGATGAGCAGTTCTTC; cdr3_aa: CAIMGGAYDEQFF
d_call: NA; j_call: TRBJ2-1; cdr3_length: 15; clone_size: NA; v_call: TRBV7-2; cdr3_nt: TGTGCCAGCAGCTTATCAGGGATTAAACACAATGAGCAGTTCTTC; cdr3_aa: CASSLSGIKHNEQFF
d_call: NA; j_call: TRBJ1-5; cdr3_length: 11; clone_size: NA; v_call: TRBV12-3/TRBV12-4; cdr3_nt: TGTGCCAGCAGGGAGCTAGGGCCCCAGCATTTT; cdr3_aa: CASRELGPQHF
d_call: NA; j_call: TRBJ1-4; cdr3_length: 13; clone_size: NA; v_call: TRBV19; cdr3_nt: TGTGCCAGTAGTATATATGGCGGTGAAAAACTGTTTTTT; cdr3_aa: CASSIYGGEKLFF
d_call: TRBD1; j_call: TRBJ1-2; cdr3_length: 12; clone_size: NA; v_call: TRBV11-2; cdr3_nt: TGTGCCAGCAGCCCAGGGGGAAATGGCTACACCTTC; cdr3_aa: CASSPGGNGYTF
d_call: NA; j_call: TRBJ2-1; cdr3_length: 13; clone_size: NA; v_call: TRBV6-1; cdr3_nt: TGTGCCAGCAGTGACCCACCGGGCCTAGAGGCGTTCTTC; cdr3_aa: CASSDPPGLEAFF
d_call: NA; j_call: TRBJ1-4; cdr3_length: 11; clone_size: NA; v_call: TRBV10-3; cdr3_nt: TGTGCCATCGCGGCCGGGGAAAAACTGTTTTTT; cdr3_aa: CAIAAGEKLFF
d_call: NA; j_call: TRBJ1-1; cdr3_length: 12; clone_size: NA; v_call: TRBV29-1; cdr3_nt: TGCAGCGTTGAAGTGGTGGGATCTGAAGCTTTCTTT; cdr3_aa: CSVEVVGSEAFF
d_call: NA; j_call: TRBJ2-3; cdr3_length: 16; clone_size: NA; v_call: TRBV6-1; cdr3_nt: TGTGCCAGCAGTGAAGCCCTACCCGCCACCACAGATACGCAGTATTTT; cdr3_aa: CASSEALPATTDTQYF
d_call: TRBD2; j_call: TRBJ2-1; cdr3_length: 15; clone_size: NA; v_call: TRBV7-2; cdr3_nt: TGTGCCAGCAGCTGGACTAGCGGCTCCTTTTATGAGCAGTTCTTC; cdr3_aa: CASSWTSGSFYEQFF
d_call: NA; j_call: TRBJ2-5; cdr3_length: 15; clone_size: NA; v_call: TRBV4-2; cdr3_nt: TGTGCCAGCAGCCCCGATTTAGCCCGCCAAGAGACCCAGTACTTC; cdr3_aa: CASSPDLARQETQYF
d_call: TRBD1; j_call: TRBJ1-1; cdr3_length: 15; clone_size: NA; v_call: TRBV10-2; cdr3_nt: TGCGCCAGCAGCATATCCGGGACAGGGAACACTGAAGCTTTCTTT; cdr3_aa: CASSISGTGNTEAFF
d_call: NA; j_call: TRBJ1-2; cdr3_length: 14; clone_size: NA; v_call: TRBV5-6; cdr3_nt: TGTGCCAGCAGCTTGGGACAGGTACAATATGGCTACACCTTC; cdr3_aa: CASSLGQVQYGYTF
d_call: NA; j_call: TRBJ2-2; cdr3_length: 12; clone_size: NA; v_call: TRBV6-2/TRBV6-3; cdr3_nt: TGTGCCAGCAGTTCCATGTACGGGGAGCTGTTTTTT; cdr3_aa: CASSSMYGELFF
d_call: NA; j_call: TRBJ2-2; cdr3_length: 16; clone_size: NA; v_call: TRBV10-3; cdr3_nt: TGTGCCATCAGGGCCTCGGGGGGCTCGGGGATCGGGGAGCTGTTTTTT; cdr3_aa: CAIRASGGSGIGELFF
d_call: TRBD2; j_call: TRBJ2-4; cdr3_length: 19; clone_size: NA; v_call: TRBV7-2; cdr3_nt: TGTGCCAGCAGCTTAGACTCCCTAGCGGGGGGGCTGGCCAAAAACATTCAGTACTTC; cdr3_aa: CASSLDSLAGGLAKNIQYF
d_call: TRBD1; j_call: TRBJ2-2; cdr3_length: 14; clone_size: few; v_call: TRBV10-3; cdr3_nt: TGTGGAACCGGGACAGGGAGGAACACCGGGGAGCTGTTTTTT; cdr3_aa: CGTGTGRNTGELFF
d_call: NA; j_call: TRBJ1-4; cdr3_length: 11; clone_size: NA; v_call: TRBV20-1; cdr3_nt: TGCAGTGCTAGGGGAGGAGAAAAACTGTTTTTT; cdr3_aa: CSARGGEKLFF
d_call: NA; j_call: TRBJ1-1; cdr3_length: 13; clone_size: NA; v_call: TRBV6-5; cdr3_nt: TGTGCCAGCAGTCCCGGGGCATACGCTGAAGCTTTCTTT; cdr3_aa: CASSPGAYAEAFF
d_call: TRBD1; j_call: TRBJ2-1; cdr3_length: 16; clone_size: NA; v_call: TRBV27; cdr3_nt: TGTGCCAGCAGGCCAGCGAGGGGGCGCAGGGACAATGAGCAGTTCTTC; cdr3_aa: CASRPARGRRDNEQFF
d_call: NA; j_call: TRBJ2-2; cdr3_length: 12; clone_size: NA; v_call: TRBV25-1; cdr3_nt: TGTGCCAGCCCCCTAAGGTCCGGGGAGCTGTTTTTT; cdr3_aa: CASPLRSGELFF
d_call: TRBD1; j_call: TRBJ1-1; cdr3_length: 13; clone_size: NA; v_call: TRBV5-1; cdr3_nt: TGCGCCAGCACGAGGACAGGGAACACTGAAGCTTTCTTT; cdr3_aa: CASTRTGNTEAFF
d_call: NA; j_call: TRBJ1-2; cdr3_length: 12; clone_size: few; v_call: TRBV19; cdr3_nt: TGTGCCAGTAGTGGGACTCTCAATGGCTACACCTTC; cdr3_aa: CASSGTLNGYTF
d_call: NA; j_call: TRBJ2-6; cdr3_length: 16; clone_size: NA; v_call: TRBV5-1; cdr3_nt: TGCGCCAGCAGCTTGGCAATCGGGGCTGGGGCCAACGTCCTGACTTTC; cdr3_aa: CASSLAIGAGANVLTF
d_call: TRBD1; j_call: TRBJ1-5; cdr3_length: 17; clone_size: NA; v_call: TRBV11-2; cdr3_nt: TGTGCCAGCAGTTGGGGGACAGGGGCTCATAGCAATCAGCCCCAGCATTTT; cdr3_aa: CASSWGTGAHSNQPQHF
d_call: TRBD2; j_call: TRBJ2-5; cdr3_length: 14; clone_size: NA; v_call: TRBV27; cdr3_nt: TGTGCCAGCAGTCCGGGGACTACTCAAGAGACCCAGTACTTC; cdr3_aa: CASSPGTTQETQYF
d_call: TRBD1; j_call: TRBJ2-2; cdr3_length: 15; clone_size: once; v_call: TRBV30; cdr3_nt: TGTGCCTGGAGTATCCGGGACAGGGACTCCGGGGAGCTGTTTTTT; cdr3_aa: CAWSIRDRDSGELFF
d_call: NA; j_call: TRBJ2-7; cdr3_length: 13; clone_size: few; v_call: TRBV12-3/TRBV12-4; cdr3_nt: TGTGCCAGCAGTTTCGGGATGTTGAACGAGCAGTACTTC; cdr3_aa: CASSFGMLNEQYF
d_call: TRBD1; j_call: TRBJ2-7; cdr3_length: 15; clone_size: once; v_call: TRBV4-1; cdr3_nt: TGCGCCAGCAGCCAAGGGACAGGCCCTTTCTACGAGCAGTACTTC; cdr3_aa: CASSQGTGPFYEQYF
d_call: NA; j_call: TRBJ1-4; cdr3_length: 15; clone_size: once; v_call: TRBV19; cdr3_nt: TGTGCCAGTAAGGACGTATCTGCAACTAATGAAAAACTGTTTTTT; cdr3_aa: CASKDVSATNEKLFF
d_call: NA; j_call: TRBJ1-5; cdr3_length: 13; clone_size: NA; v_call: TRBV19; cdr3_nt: TGTGCCAGTAGTTTGTGGGGGGGGGAACCCCAGCATTTT; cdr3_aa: CASSLWGGEPQHF
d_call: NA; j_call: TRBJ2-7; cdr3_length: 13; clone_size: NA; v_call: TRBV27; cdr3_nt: TGTGCCAGCAGTCCAGGACAGCTCTACGAGCAGTACTTC; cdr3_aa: CASSPGQLYEQYF
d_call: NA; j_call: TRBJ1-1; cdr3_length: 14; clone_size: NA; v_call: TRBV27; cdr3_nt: TGTGCCAGCAGTTTTCGGGGTGCGGGCACTGAAGCTTTCTTT; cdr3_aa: CASSFRGAGTEAFF
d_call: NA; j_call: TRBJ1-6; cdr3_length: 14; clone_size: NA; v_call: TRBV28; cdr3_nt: TGTGCCAGCAGCTTCGAGGGGGTGGGTTCACCCCTCCACTTT; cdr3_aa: CASSFEGVGSPLHF
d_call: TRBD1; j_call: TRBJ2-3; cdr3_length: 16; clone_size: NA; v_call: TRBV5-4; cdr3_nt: TGTGCCAGCAGCTTGGGGGGACAGTCCGCCTTAGATACGCAGTATTTT; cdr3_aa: CASSLGGQSALDTQYF
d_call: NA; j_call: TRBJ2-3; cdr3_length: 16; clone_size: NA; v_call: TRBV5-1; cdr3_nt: TGCGCCAGCAGCGAGAGGGGTTGGGTTAGCACAGATACGCAGTATTTT; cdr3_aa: CASSERGWVSTDTQYF
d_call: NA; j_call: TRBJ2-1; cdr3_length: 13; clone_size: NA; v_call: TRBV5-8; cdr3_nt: TGTGCCAGCAGCTTGTTACGGTACAATGAGCAGTTCTTC; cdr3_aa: CASSLLRYNEQFF
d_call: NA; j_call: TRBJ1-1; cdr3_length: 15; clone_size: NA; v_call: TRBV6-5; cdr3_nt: TGTGCCAGCAGTCTGGGGGGCTCCATGATGCTTGAAGCTTTCTTT; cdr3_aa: CASSLGGSMMLEAFF
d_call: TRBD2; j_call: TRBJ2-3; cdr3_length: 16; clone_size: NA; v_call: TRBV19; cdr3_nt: TGTGCCAGTAGTATAGGTGCTAGCGGGGGGGCAGATACGCAGTATTTT; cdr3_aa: CASSIGASGGADTQYF
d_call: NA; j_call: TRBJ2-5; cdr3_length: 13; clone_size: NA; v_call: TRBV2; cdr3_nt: TGTGCCAGCAGTGACGCTAGTGGAGAGACCCAGTACTTC; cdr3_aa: CASSDASGETQYF
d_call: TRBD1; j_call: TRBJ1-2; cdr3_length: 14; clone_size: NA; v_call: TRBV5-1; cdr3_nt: TGCGCCAGCAGCCTGGGACAGGGTAACTATGGCTACACCTTC; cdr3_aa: CASSLGQGNYGYTF
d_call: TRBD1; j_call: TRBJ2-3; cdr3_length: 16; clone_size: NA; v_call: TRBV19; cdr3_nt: TGTGCCAGTAGCCCCCAGACAGGGGGCTTTGGGGATACGCAGTATTTT; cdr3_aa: CASSPQTGGFGDTQYF
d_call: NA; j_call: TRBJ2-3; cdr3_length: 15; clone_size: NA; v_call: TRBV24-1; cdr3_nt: TGTGCCACCAGTGATTTAGTGCGGAGCACAGATACGCAGTATTTT; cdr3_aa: CATSDLVRSTDTQYF
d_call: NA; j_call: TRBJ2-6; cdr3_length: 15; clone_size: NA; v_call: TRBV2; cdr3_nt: TGTGCCAGCACCTCCACAGGGTCGGGGGCCAACGTCCTGACTTTC; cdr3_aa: CASTSTGSGANVLTF
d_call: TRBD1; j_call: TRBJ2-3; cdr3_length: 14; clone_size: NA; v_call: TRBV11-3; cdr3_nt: TGTGCCAGCAGCCCCGGGACAGGGGCAGATACGCAGTATTTT; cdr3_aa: CASSPGTGADTQYF
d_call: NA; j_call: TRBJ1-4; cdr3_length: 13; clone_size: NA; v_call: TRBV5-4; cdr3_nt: TGTGCCAGCAGCTTGAGGGTTAATGAAAAACTGTTTTTT; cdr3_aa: CASSLRVNEKLFF